This TCR beta chain comes out of a study of T-cell memory formation after mild COVID-19. General observations from the study: Prior to infection, memory already included some responding clones, suggesting cross-reactive memory joined. A second wave of clones peaked on day 37, and their SARS-CoV-2 specificity went unconfirmed.

Concerning this clonotype: No antigen is known for it.

Constant-segment primers served in 5'RACE that generated TCR alpha and TCR beta cDNA libraries bearing sample barcodes and UMIs. TCRdb re-called the 5' RACE reads through MiXCR, storing one row per CDR3 protein. The data hold about 340,000 distinct CDR3 sequences, with over 20% observed a single time. The CDR3 spans 13 residues. Germline V gene data show CDR1 as WSHSY and CDR2 as SAAADI. Trimming took 8 bases from V and 5 from J; bases not matched to a gene: 6. The receptor comes from an adult woman who had mild COVID-19 (a few samples of this study predate the infection). Cell type and time point are not known. The V gene is TRBV10-2, the J gene TRBJ2-3; 8 bases agree with TRBD1. The sample was PBMCs or a T cell subset sorted from them (not recorded which). The CDR3 sequence: CASRGQGRDTQYF. CDR3 coding DNA: TGCGCCAGCCGAGGACAGGGTAGAGATACGCAGTATTTT.